This T cell receptor beta chain came from a study of shared clonotypes between healthy human individuals (dated by TCRdb to 2020 to 2022). A note on the overall study: The cohort comprised a couple of women and three men aged 18 to 49 years. For each donor, CD4 naive and CD4 memory were each given three plates, CD8 naive was given two plates, and CD8 memory was given one plate. Blood TCR repertoires of about five healthy adults were deeply sequenced to estimate repertoire size and the extent of clonotype sharing between individuals. To increase sequencing depth and limit assay-specific biases, TCR repertoire library preparation and sequencing were carried out by different laboratories using diverse techniques. Each donor's leukapheresis produced roughly between roughly 0.85 and 9.5 billion PBMCs. On the study overall, not on this receptor specifically: Only blood was sampled, and tissue TCR repertoires likely differ from those in blood. Naive subsets generally had larger estimated clonotype richness than memory subsets did. Rarefaction of sorted-subset datasets indicated incomplete sequencing despite the large sequencing depth. Compared with non-shared clonotypes, the clonotypes found in all four sorted-subset donors had higher generation probabilities. Pairwise subsampling led to the expectation that sequencing depth would affect the degree of clonotype sharing among donors. The genetic and exposure-history diversity represented was limited by the small number of donors. When several donors were compared, the shared fraction of clonotypes was roughly 5% for naive CD4, approximately 3.3% for naive CD8, 2.3% for memory CD4, and roughly 0.4% for memory CD8.

Sequences MNHNS (CDR1) and SASEGT (CDR2) are obtained from the germline V gene. The CDR3 contains 15 residues, cysteine and phenylalanine counted. CDR3 DNA only is kept here, 45 bases in frame from base 1. At the junction V is shortened by 6 bases and J by 1 base, with 15 bases in between. Healthy HIV-negative adults with no recently reported acute infections or vaccinations were included as donors. Every donor was a Caucasian adult living in Nashville, Tennessee, USA. CD8 memory samples were composed of magnetically selected CD45RO+ cells combined with CCR7-negative CD45RA+ effector memory (TemRA) cells. Blood was obtained by leukapheresis, after which PBMCs were separated by Ficoll-Histopaque density gradient centrifugation and cryopreserved in liquid nitrogen vapor phase. Analytical flow cytometry was used to check the purity and quantity of each magnetically sorted T cell population. From each sorted fraction, genomic DNA was isolated and quantified by UV absorbance on a Nanodrop 2000c.

Regarding this clone: What this receptor recognizes is not known. Nothing much larger sits one base from this clone, and base qualities are not available.

Using the deep immunoSEQ assay, TCR CDR3 regions were amplified from genomic DNA by multiplex PCR. For each cell subset, the extracted genomic DNA was distributed evenly across all wells of several immunoSEQ 96-well plates, and each plate served as one replicate. Each replicate PCR for sorted subsets received approximately 220 ng genomic DNA, equal to tens of thousands of T cell genomes. The purified libraries were quantified using a Qubit 3.0 fluorometer, sized with a Bioanalyzer 2100, and then quantified again using the KAPA Library Quantification kit. Each immunoSEQ 96-well plate was sequenced on its own single-read 150-cycle Illumina NextSeq 550 flow cell. The study's processing was this. Because the immunoSEQ output included only junctional sequences and no quality scores, the filtering could not be the same as the filtering used for full-length reads. To assign V/J genes and CDR3, sequences were annotated against IMGT germline references using PyIR, a Python wrapper for IgBLAST v1.9. Reads were filtered out if the reads had weak V/J assignments (E-value above 1e-6), no CDR3, stop codons, out-of-frame junctions, or ambiguous translated residues. V3J clonotypes were defined as sequences sharing the same inferred V gene, J gene, and CDR3 amino acid sequence. Percentage overlap between repertoires was computed as shared unique clonotypes divided by the size of the smaller repertoire. RTK rarefaction, the Chao1 estimator, and Recon v2.1 estimates of unobserved clonotypes were used to assess repertoire richness. OLGA was used to compute generation probabilities for all TCRbeta clonotypes that the gDNA method yielded from several donors. What TCRdb holds here is the immuneACCESS table cut down to in-frame rearrangements. Part of the clones is not present; checked against another copy, under half of the missing clones reflect an unresolved V gene, and the others are unexplained. V and J calls and clone size are copied from that table; D and trimming were computed from the DNA. The sample table shows about 120,000 clones, and roughly 70% are seen once. The leading ten clones occupy 24% of the sample.

Recombination linked TRBV6-1 to TRBJ1-1, and the D gene may be TRBD1, 6 bases matching. The sequence came from a woman younger than 45 in good health. Sequences were obtained from memory CD8+ T cells sorted from blood. Read against the paper, the sample's cell subset or site label means: CD45RO+ cells pooled with CCR7-negative TemRA cells. The CDR3 is CASRLQRGQNTEAFF. At the DNA level, the sequence is TGTGCCAGCAGATTACAGAGGGGACAGAACACTGAAGCTTTCTTT.